The clone carrying this T cell receptor (beta chain) was observed a handful of times. The antigen is not known. TCR beta libraries were built with iRepertoire HTBI primers and Arm-PCR of CDR3 regions. TCRdb recomputed calls from the multiplex PCR reads with MiXCR, one row per CDR3 protein. The data show 500,000 to 700,000 distinct CDR3 sequences, approximately 15% seen once. This sample was taken from a study of regulatory T cells in long-lasting Graves disease. Study findings and constraints: Preferential use of TRBV28, TRBJ1-2 and TRBJ2-5 was seen in persistent disease.

Described time point: newly diagnosed GD, antithyroid drugs for less than 3 months. The TCR library was made from RNA that had been extracted from PBMCs in TRIzol. Graves' disease diagnosis used American Thyroid Association guidelines. V was cut by 0 bases and J by 7 bases, with 14 bases left in between. Germline CDR1 and CDR2: SGDLS and YYNGEE. This CDR3 is 15 amino acids long. Another study also made use of these data, one on T cells in Graves' hyperthyroidism and ophthalmopathy. That work contributes: Blood also held most thyroid clonotypes expanded beyond 0.001. Stable hyperthyroidism was told apart from ophthalmopathy by a model built on 13 V-J features.

The sequencing used peripheral blood mononuclear cells (PBMCs), collected at new diagnosis, from a patient treated with antithyroid drugs. The J gene is TRBJ1-5, the V gene TRBV9; D not certain. This receptor was identified in a woman in her 30s with Graves disease. The CDR3 sequence: CASSVDVGANQPQHF. Written as DNA, the CDR3 is TGTGCCAGCAGCGTAGATGTGGGCGCAAACCAGCCCCAGCATTTT. The whole variable domain, remainder taken from reference TRBV9 and TRBJ1-5, is DSGVTQTPKHLITATGQRVTLRCSPRSGDLSVYWYQQSLDQGLQFLIQYYNGEERAKGNILERFSAQQFPDLHSELNLSSLELGDSALYFCASSVDVGANQPQHFGDGTRLSIL.